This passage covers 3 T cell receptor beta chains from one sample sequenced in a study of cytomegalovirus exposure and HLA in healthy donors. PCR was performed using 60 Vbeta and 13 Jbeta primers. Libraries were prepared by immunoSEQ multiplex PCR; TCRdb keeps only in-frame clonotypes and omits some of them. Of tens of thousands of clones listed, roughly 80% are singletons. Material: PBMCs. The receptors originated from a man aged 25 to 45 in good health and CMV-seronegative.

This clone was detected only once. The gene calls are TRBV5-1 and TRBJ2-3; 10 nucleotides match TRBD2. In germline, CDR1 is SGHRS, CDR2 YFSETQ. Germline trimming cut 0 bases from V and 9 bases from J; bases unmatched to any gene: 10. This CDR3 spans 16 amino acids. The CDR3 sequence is CASSLASSGGPQTQYF. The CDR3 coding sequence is TGCGCCAGCAGCTTGGCTAGTAGCGGGGGGCCCCAAACGCAGTATTTT.

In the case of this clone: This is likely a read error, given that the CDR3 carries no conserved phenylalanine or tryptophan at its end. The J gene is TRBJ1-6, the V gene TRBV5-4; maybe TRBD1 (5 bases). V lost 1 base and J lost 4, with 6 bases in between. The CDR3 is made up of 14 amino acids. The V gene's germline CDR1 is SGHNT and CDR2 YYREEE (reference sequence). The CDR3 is CASSLRQYNSPLHL. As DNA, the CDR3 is TGTGCCAGCAGCTTGCGACAGTATAATTCACCCCTCCACCTT.

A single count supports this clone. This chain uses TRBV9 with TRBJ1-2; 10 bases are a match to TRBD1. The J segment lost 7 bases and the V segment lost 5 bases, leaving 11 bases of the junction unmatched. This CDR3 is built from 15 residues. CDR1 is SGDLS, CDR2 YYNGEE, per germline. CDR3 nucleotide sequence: TGTGCCAGCAGTCCGACCGGGACAGGGGAAGGTGGCTACACCTTC. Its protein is CASSPTGTGEGGYTF.